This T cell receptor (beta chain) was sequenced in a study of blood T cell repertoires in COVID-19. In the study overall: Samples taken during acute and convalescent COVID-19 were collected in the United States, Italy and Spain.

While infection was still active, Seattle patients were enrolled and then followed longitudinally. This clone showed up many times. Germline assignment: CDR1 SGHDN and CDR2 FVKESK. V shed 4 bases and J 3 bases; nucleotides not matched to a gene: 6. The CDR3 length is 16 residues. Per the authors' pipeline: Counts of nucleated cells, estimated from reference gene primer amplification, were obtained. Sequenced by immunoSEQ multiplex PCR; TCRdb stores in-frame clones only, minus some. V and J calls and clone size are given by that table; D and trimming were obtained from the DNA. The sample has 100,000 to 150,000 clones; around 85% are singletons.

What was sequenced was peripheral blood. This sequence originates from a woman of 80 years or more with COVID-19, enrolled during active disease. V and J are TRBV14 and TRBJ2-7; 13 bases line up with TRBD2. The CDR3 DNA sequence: TGTGCCAGCAGCCCTCCGGGACTAGCGGGATACTACGAGCAGTACTTC. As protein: CASSPPGLAGYYEQYF.